This T cell receptor beta chain derives from a study of OX40 agonist ivuxolimab in advanced cancers. General study results and limits: CD8+ T cells (on average) carried more expanded clones than CD4+ T cells.

The data were produced by immunoSEQ multiplex PCR, yet TCRdb's version contains in-frame clones alone and is incomplete. The sample carries approximately 70,000 clones, nearly 90% recorded once. Details on this clone: The antigen is not known.

This CDR3 has 16 residues. This receptor was identified in an adult with an advanced solid tumor such as melanoma, head and neck, liver or kidney cancer. Sequenced material: CD4+ or CD8+ T cells sorted from blood, taken in a trial of the OX40 agonist ivuxolimab. This chain connects TRBV21-1 to TRBJ2-1; TRBD2 is taken as the D call from the table, unchecked against the DNA. TRBV21-1 is an annotated pseudogene. The CDR3 DNA is TGTGCCAGCAGGAAGCCAGCGGGAGGGGCCTTCAATGAGCAGTTCTTC. Protein product: CASRKPAGGAFNEQFF.